This T cell receptor (beta chain) was retrieved from a study of cytomegalovirus exposure and HLA in healthy donors. A remark on this clone: Its antigen is not identified.

The PCR had 60 Vbeta and 13 Jbeta primers. TCRdb keeps only in-frame clones here, not all; method: immunoSEQ multiplex PCR. In the table there are some 200,000 clones, approximately 80% of which are singletons. General observations from the study: Confirmation in vitro established that a few CMV-associated chains were specific for CMV antigens.

In germline, CDR1 is SGHRS, CDR2 YFSETQ. The CDR3 sequence is 14 residues long. The V segment lost 4 bases and the J segment 6 bases; nucleotides outside the gene matches: 3. Sample: PBMCs. V and J are TRBV5-1 and TRBJ1-6; TRBD1 matches at 8 bases. The TCR originated in a girl aged 10 to 17 in good health and CMV-seronegative. This CDR3 reads CASSIGQGNSPLHF. The CDR3 DNA reads as TGCGCCAGCAGCATCGGACAGGGTAATTCACCCCTCCACTTT.